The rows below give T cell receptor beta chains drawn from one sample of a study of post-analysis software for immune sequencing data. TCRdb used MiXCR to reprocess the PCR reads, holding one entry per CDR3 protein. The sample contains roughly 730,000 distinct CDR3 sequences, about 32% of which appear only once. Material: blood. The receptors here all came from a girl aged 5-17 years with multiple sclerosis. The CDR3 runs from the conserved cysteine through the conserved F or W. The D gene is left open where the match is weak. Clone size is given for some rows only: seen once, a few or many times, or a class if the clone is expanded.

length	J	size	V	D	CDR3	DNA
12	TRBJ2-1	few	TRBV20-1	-	CSARQPTVEQFF	TGCAGTGCTAGACAGCCGACAGTTGAGCAGTTCTTC
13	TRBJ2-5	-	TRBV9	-	CASGGIPSETQYF	TGTGCCAGCGGGGGTATTCCGTCAGAGACCCAGTACTTC
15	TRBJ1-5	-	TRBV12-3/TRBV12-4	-	CASTTSGPSNQPQHF	TGTGCCAGCACTACAAGCGGCCCTAGCAATCAGCCCCAGCATTTT
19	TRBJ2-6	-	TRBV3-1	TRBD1	CASSPSRGQASSGANVLTF	TGTGCCAGCAGCCCATCACGGGGACAGGCGAGCTCTGGGGCCAACGTCCTGACTTTC
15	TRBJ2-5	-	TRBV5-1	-	CASYSKLGRQETQYF	TGCGCCAGCTATTCTAAACTGGGACGGCAAGAGACCCAGTACTTC
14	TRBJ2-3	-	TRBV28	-	CASSPPGTPNTQYF	TGTGCCAGCAGTCCTCCCGGGACTCCAAATACGCAGTATTTT
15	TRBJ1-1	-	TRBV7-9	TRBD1	CASSSRQGTNTEAFF	TGTGCCAGCAGCTCCCGACAGGGTACGAACACTGAAGCTTTCTTT
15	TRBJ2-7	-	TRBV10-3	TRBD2	CAISEASGRRSEQYF	TGTGCCATCAGTGAAGCTAGCGGGAGAAGGAGCGAGCAGTACTTC
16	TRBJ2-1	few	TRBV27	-	CASSFKGPYSYNEQFF	TGTGCCAGCAGTTTCAAGGGGCCGTACTCCTACAATGAGCAGTTCTTC
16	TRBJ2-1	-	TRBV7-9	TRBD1	CASSLLGQGVYNEQFF	TGTGCCAGCAGCTTACTGGGACAGGGGGTGTACAATGAGCAGTTCTTC
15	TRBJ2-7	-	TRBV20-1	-	CSAKGMWRQTYEQYF	TGCAGTGCTAAGGGGATGTGGAGGCAGACCTACGAGCAGTACTTC
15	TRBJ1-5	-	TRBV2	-	CASSPPVAGGQPQHF	TGTGCCAGCAGTCCCCCTGTGGCCGGCGGTCAGCCCCAGCATTTT
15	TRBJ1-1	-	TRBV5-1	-	CASSLAGSLNTEAFF	TGCGCCAGCAGCTTGGCGGGCTCCCTCAACACTGAAGCTTTCTTT
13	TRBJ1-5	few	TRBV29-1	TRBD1	CSVRQGGNQPQHF	TGCAGCGTCAGACAGGGAGGCAATCAGCCCCAGCATTTT
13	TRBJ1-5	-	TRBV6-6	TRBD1	CASSYRGPQPQHF	TGTGCCAGCAGTTACAGGGGGCCTCAGCCCCAGCATTTT
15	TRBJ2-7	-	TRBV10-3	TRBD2	CAISGDYSSSYEQYF	TGTGCCATCAGCGGGGACTACTCATCCTCCTACGAGCAGTACTTC
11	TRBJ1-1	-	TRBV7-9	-	CASSLVDEAFF	TGTGCCAGCAGCTTAGTAGATGAAGCTTTCTTT
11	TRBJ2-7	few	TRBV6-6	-	CASSYITEQYF	TGTGCCAGCAGTTATATCACCGAGCAGTACTTC
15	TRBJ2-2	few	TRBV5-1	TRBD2	CASSLQGLASGELFF	TGCGCCAGCAGCTTACAGGGACTAGCGTCCGGGGAGCTGTTTTTT
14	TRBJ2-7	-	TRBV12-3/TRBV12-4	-	CASSPLRGANEQYF	TGTGCCAGCAGTCCCCTGCGGGGAGCTAACGAGCAGTACTTC
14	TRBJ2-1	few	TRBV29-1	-	CSLRGGQTGGSLFF	TGCAGCCTCCGTGGAGGACAGACCGGTGGGAGCTTGTTCTTC
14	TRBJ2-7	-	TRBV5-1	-	CASSLEPIGKAQYF	TGCGCCAGCAGCTTGGAACCGATCGGGAAGGCCCAGTACTTC
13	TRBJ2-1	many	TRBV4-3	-	CASSQARLGEQFF	TGCGCCAGCAGCCAAGCTCGGTTGGGTGAGCAGTTCTTC
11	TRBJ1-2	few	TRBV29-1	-	CSGGSTLGYTF	TGCAGCGGGGGATCAACACTAGGCTACACCTTC
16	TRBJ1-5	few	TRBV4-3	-	CASSQVGGVGNQPQHF	TGCGCCAGCAGCCAAGTAGGGGGGGTCGGCAATCAGCCTCAGCATTTT
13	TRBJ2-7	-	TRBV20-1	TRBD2	CSALRSAGVEQYF	TGCAGTGCCCTCCGGTCGGCGGGGGTCGAGCAGTACTTC
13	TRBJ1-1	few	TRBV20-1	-	CSARASYSAEAFF	TGCAGTGCTAGGGCCTCTTATTCGGCTGAAGCTTTCTTT
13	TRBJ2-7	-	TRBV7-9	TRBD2	CASSLPDGREQYF	TGTGCCAGCAGCTTACCGGACGGGAGGGAGCAGTACTTC
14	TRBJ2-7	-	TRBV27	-	CASSGHQGSYEQYF	TGTGCCAGCAGCGGACATCAGGGCTCCTACGAGCAGTACTTC
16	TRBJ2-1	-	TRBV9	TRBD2	CASSTTPGGSYNEQFF	TGTGCCAGCAGCACCACTCCGGGAGGTTCCTACAATGAGCAGTTCTTC
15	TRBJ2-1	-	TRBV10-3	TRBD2	CAASQLAGVVNEQFF	TGTGCCGCAAGCCAACTAGCGGGAGTTGTAAATGAGCAGTTCTTC
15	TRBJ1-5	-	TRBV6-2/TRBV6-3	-	CASSWTPGGNQPQHF	TGTGCCAGCAGCTGGACACCTGGGGGCAATCAGCCCCAGCATTTT
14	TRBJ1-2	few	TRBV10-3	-	CAINQEGANYGYTF	TGTGCCATCAACCAAGAAGGGGCTAACTATGGCTACACCTTC
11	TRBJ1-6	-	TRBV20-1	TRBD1	CSAPRGGPLHF	TGCAGTGCTCCCAGGGGGGGACCCCTCCACTTT
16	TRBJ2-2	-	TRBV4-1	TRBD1	CASSAWGQGIAGELFF	TGCGCCAGTAGCGCTTGGGGACAGGGAATCGCCGGGGAGCTGTTTTTT
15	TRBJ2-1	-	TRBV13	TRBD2	CASSLGAGGINEQFF	TGTGCCAGCAGCTTAGGTGCGGGGGGTATCAATGAGCAGTTCTTC
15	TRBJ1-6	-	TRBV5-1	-	CASSLGQGSNSPLHF	TGCGCCAGCAGCTTAGGGCAGGGCTCTAATTCACCCCTCCACTTT
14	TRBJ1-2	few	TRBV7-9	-	CASSPRMGNYGYTF	TGTGCCAGCAGCCCCCGAATGGGCAACTATGGCTACACCTTC
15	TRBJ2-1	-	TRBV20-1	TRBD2	CSARQASGIYNEQFF	TGCAGTGCTCGGCAGGCTAGCGGGATTTACAATGAGCAGTTCTTC
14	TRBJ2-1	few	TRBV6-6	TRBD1	CASNSGQGCDEQFF	TGTGCCAGTAACTCGGGACAGGGTTGTGATGAGCAGTTCTTC
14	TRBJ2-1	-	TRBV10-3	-	CAITAGRLNNEQFF	TGTGCCATCACGGCGGGCCGACTCAACAATGAGCAGTTCTTC
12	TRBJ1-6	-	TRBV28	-	CASWRSDSPLHF	TGTGCCAGCTGGCGTTCGGATTCACCCCTCCACTTT